This T cell receptor beta chain emerged from a study of shared clonotypes between healthy human individuals. This table comes from immunoSEQ multiplex PCR, and its TCRdb copy is limited to in-frame clones, with some not included. The data show about 2.5 million clones, under 95% seen once. Germline values: CDR1 LNHDA, CDR2 SQIVND (reference sequence). V dropped 3 bases and J dropped 10; count of bases not matched to a gene: 9. The CDR3 runs to 15 residues. V is TRBV19 and J is TRBJ2-6; TRBD2 aligns across 7 bases. The sequenced material came from naive CD4+ T cells from PBMCs. Subset indicated: CD45RA+ positively selected. This sequence originates from a man aged 18 to 29 in good health. Some clones in this sample may be carry-over from other donors' samples. CDR3 region: CASSMRRGNINVLTF. CDR3 sequence (DNA): TGTGCCAGTAGTATGAGGCGGGGGAATATTAACGTCCTGACTTTC.